This T cell receptor (beta chain) was documented in a study of T cell responses to AZD1222 COVID-19 vaccine (dated by TCRdb to the early 2020s). Regarding the research as a whole: AZD1222 recipients whose second dose came at about 4 weeks and those whose second dose came at about 12 weeks were combined into one group, since spike-specific TCR depth and breadth did not differ between the two schedules. Enrollment into the trials was organized by age into subgroups of 18-55, 56-69 and 70-plus years, and those subgroups contained roughly 150, 30 and 60 TCR-sequenced participants, respectively. A total of just over 230 trial participants underwent TCR sequencing, of whom about 210 had received two doses of AZD1222 and about 26 had received two doses of the MenACWY control vaccine. Here is what the overall study found, with its caveats: Nearly half of unique spike-specific TCRs reportedly recognized epitopes outside regions mutated in the B.1.351 and B.1.1.7 variants. After two AZD1222 doses, spike-specific TCR breadth and depth were significantly higher than at day 0 and than in MenACWY recipients. In the small 56-69-year group, the increase in depth fell short of significance, most likely because of low power. Because no day 14 peak-response samples were available, repertoires were characterized only after the peak T cell response. Vaccine-associated CD4 TCRs spanned the whole spike protein, with dominant responses in regions 160-218 and 743-854. Most participants were white British and females outnumbered males, and the authors suggested that clonal diversity may have been underestimated. Conclusions about previously exposed vaccinees are limited because only six or seven AZD1222 recipients were SARS-CoV-2 seropositive at baseline.

The CDR3 regions of human TCRbeta chains were analyzed by immunosequencing. As for the original processing: Repertoire TCRs were matched against a reference library of SARS-CoV-2-specific TCRs generated with the MIRA antigen-specificity platform. Breadth was defined as the fraction of unique TCRs that were SARS-CoV-2-associated, and depth was defined as the fraction of total T cells that were SARS-CoV-2-associated. Using the MIRA data, each spike-specific TCR was assigned both to the spike region to which the TCR was reactive and to a CD4 or CD8 class. Log10-transformed breadth and depth values were compared by one-way ANOVA with Sidak's multiple comparisons tests. In its TCRdb copy, this immuneACCESS table keeps in-frame sequences only and misses some clones. Where compared with another copy, unresolved V genes explain less than half of these, and the others have no known cause. The V and J calls and clone size come from that table; D and trimming were worked out from the DNA. The sample includes 150,000 or so clones, with under 95% observed a single time. The ten largest clones add up to approximately 17% of the sample.

In the case of this clone: Its cognate antigen has yet to be identified. No much larger clone exists at a distance of one base, and base qualities are not known.

The sample's time point label is to be understood as: baseline before first vaccination. Samples from vaccinated people were obtained from the UK trials COV001 and COV002, which included a single-blind randomized controlled phase 2/3 trial of AZD1222 (ChAdOx1 nCoV-19) in healthy adults. For TCRbeta chain sequencing, PBMC samples were collected from trial participants at day 0 and at day 28 after the second dose. Based on the germline V gene, the CDR1 and CDR2 sequences are SGDLS and YYNGEE. The CDR3 runs 16 residues from the cysteine to the phenylalanine. The entry retains the CDR3 DNA only, 48 bases that are in frame from base 1. V is pared back by 0 bases and J by 2 bases, with 12 bases lying between the germline termini.

This material consisted of peripheral blood, taken on day 0 of AZD1222 vaccination. The clonotype originates from an adult in good health. The rearranged chain carries TRBV9 and TRBJ1-3; the D segment could be TRBD1, given 5 matching bases. In nucleotide form, the sequence is TGTGCCAGCAGCGTAGCGGGGACCCTTCCTGGAAACACCATATATTTT. Translated, it reads CASSVAGTLPGNTIYF.